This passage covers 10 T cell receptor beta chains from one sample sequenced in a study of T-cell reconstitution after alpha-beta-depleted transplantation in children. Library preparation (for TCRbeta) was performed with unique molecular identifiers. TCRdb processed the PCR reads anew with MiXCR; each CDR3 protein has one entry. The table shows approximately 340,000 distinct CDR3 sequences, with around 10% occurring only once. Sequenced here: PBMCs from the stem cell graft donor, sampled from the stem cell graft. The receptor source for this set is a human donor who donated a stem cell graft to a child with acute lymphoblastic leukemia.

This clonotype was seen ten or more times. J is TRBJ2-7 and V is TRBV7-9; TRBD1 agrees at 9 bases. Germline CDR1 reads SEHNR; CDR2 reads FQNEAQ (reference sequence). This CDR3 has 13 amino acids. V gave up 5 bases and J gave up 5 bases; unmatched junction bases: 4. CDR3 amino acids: CASSPWTGDEQYF. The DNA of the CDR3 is TGTGCCAGCAGCCCCTGGACAGGGGACGAGCAGTACTTC.

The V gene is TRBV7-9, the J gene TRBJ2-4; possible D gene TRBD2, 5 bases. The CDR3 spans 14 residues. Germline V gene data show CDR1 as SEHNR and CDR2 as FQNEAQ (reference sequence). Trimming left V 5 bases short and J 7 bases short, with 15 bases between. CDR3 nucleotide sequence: TGTGCCAGCAGCCCCCGGGAAACTCGCAACATTCAGTACTTC. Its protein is CASSPRETRNIQYF.

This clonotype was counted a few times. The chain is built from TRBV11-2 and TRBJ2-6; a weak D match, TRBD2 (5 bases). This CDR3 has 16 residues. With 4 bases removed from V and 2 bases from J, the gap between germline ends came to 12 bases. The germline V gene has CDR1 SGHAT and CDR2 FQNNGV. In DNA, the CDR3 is TGTGCCAGCAGCTCCCCCCGGGGAACTGGGGCCAACGTCCTGACTTTC. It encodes CASSSPRGTGANVLTF.

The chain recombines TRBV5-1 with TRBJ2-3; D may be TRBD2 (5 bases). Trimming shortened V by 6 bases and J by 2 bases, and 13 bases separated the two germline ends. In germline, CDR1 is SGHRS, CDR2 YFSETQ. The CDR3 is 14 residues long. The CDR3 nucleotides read TGCGCCAGCACCCCGGAGACTATCACAGATACGCAGTATTTT. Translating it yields CASTPETITDTQYF.

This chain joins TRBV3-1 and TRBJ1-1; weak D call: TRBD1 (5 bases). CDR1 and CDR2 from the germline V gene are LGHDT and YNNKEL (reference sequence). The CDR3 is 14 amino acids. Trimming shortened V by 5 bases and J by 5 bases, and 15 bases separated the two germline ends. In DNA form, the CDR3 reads TGTGCCAGCAGCGCCCGGGACCTTGGGACTGAAGCTTTCTTT. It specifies CASSARDLGTEAFF.

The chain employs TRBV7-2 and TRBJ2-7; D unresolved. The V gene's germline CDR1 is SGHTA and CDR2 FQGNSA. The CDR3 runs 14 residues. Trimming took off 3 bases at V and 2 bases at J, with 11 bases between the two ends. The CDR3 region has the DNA TGTGCCAGCAGCTTTGGTTTGAGAGCCTACGAGCAGTACTTC. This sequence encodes CASSFGLRAYEQYF. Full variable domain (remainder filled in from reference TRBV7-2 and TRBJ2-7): GAGVSQSPSNKVTEKGKDVELRCDPISGHTALYWYRQSLGQGLEFLIYFQGNSAPDKSGLPSDRFSAERTGGSVSTLTIQRTQQEDSAVYLCASSFGLRAYEQYFGPGTRLTVT.

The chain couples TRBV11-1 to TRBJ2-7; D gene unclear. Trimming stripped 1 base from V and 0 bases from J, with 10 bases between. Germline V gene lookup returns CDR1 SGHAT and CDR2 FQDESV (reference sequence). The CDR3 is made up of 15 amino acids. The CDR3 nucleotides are TGTGCCAGCAGCTTAGAGGGCGCCTACTCCTACGAGCAGTACTTC. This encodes CASSLEGAYSYEQYF. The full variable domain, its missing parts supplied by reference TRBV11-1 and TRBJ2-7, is EAEVAQSPRYKITEKSQAVAFWCDPISGHATLYWYRQILGQGPELLVQFQDESVVDDSQLPKDRFSAERLKGVDSTLKIQPAELGDSAMYLCASSLEGAYSYEQYFGPGTRLTVT.

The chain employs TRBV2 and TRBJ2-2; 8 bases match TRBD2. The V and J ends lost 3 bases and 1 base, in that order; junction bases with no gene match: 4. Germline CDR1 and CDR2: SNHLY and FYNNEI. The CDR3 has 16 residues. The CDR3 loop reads CASSDLSGKNTGELFF. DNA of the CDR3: TGTGCCAGCAGTGATCTTAGCGGGAAGAACACCGGGGAGCTGTTTTTT.

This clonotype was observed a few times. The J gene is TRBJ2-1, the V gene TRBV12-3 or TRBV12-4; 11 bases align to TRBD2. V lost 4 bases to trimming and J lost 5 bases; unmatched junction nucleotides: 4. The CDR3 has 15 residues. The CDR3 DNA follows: TGTGCCAGCAGTTCCCTAGCGGGAGGCGACAATGAGCAGTTCTTC. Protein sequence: CASSSLAGGDNEQFF.

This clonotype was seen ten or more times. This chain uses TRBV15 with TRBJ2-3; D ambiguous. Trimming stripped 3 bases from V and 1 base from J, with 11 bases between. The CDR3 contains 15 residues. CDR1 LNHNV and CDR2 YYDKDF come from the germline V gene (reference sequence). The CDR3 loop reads CATSRDPTGTDTQYF. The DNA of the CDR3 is TGTGCCACCAGCAGGGACCCAACGGGCACAGATACGCAGTATTTT.